A single sample is the source of the 32 T cell receptor beta chains below, sequenced in a study of CD8 T cells in Susac syndrome. The RNA, about 0.45 to 1 ug, was put through reverse transcription using random hexamers. Using its own MiXCR run on the immunoSEQ multiplex PCR reads, TCRdb lists one record per CDR3 protein. The table lists about 210,000 distinct CDR3 sequences, roughly 96% of them singletons. Sample: CD4+ T cells from PBMCs. The receptors were gathered from a human donor with multiple sclerosis.

This chain joins TRBV29-1 and TRBJ2-5; no firm D call. The CDR3 totals 12 residues. Trimming removed 4 bases from V and 5 bases from J, with 11 bases in between. CDR1 and CDR2 (germline): SQVTM, ANQGSEA. The CDR3 sequence is CSVVPPGETQYF. For the CDR3, the DNA is TGCAGCGTTGTACCCCCTGGGGAGACCCAGTACTTC. The variable domain in full, completed from reference TRBV29-1 and TRBJ2-5, reads SAVISQKPSRDICQRGTSLTIQCQVDSQVTMMFWYRQQPGQSLTLIATANQGSEATYESGFVIDKFPISRPNLTFSTLTVSNMSPEDSSIYLCSVVPPGETQYFGPGTRLLVL.

This chain links TRBV20-1 with TRBJ2-3; the D gene is possibly TRBD1 (5 bases). The V and J ends lost 3 bases and 6 bases respectively, with 10 bases between them. The CDR3 runs to 12 residues. Germline CDR1 DFQATT, CDR2 SNEGSKA (reference sequence). CDR3 DNA: TGCAGTGCTAGTGGGGCCGGGGATACGCAGTATTTT. The encoded protein is CSASGAGDTQYF.

The rearrangement joins TRBV29-1 to TRBJ2-7, with D tentatively TRBD1 (6 bases). This CDR3 contains 14 residues. The germline CDR1 and CDR2 sequences are SQVTM and ANQGSEA. V lost 8 bases to trimming and J lost 5 bases, with 22 bases between them. This CDR3 reads CSTKARGPVDEQYF. The CDR3 DNA sequence: TGCAGCACCAAGGCCAGGGGCCCCGTGGACGAGCAGTACTTC.

This chain joins TRBV30 and TRBJ2-1; no definite D call. With 3 bases removed from V and 8 bases from J, the gap between germline ends came to 8 bases. The CDR3 loop spans 11 amino acids. Germline CDR1 reads GTSNPN; CDR2 reads SVGIG (reference sequence). The CDR3 loop is CAWSLVHEQFF. Here the CDR3 DNA reads TGTGCCTGGAGCCTCGTCCATGAGCAGTTCTTC.

The chain employs TRBV20-1 and TRBJ2-5; no clear D gene. There are 13 residues in the CDR3. Germline CDR1 and CDR2: DFQATT and SNEGSKA (reference sequence). The germline V and J ends were trimmed by 0 bases and 2 bases, with 7 bases remaining between them. The CDR3 DNA follows: TGCAGTGCTAGAGATGTCCTGCAAGAGACCCAGTACTTC. This translates into CSARDVLQETQYF.

This clonotype was recorded once. The chain combines TRBV19 with TRBJ2-7; TRBD2 might be the D (5 bases). From germline, CDR1 is LNHDA and CDR2 SQIVND (reference sequence). The CDR3 loop spans 15 amino acids. Trimming stripped 6 bases from V and 2 bases from J, with 17 bases between. The chain's CDR3 is CASSPASAGPYEQYF. Here the CDR3 DNA reads TGTGCCAGTAGCCCTGCCTCGGCGGGCCCCTACGAGCAGTACTTC.

The chain is built from TRBV21-1 and TRBJ2-1. TRBV21-1 is recorded as a pseudogene. The CDR3 covers 13 residues. CDR3 sequence reads: CASSKETYNEQFF. In DNA, the CDR3 is TGTGCCAGCAGCAAAGAAACCTACAATGAGCAGTTCTTC.

Worth noting for this clonotype: The CDR3 does not close with the conserved phenylalanine or tryptophan, likely indicating a read error. The V and J genes are TRBV25-1 and TRBJ2-4, with D unresolved. The CDR3 sequence is 13 residues long. V gave up 3 bases and J gave up 4 bases, with 7 bases separating them. CDR1 is MGHDK, CDR2 SYGVNS, per germline. CDR3 nucleotide sequence: TGTGCCAGCAGTGATACCCAGAAAAACATTCAGTACCTC. Translation: CASSDTQKNIQYL.

In DNA form, the CDR3 reads TGTGCCAGCAGTGATTTCGGCAGGTCCAATCAGCCCCAGCATTTT. This encodes CASSDFGRSNQPQHF. The rearrangement joins TRBV2 to TRBJ1-5; D is ambiguous. The CDR3 runs to 15 residues. The ends were cut back, 3 bases at V and 3 bases at J, with 12 bases in the middle. CDR1 and CDR2 from the germline V gene are SNHLY and FYNNEI. Together with reference TRBV2 and TRBJ1-5, the CDR3 gives the full variable domain: EPEVTQTPSHQVTQMGQEVILRCVPISNHLYFYWYRQILGQKVEFLVSFYNNEISEKSEIFDDQFSVERPDGSNFTLKIRSTKLEDSAMYFCASSDFGRSNQPQHFGDGTRLSIL.

This chain links TRBV24-1 with TRBJ2-1; D perhaps matches TRBD2 (5 bases). Trimming removed 9 bases at V and 0 bases at J, with 11 bases between. Germline V gene data show CDR1 as KGHDR and CDR2 as SFDVKD. The CDR3 is made up of 14 amino acids. The CDR3 reads CATPPRASYNEQFF. The CDR3 DNA sequence: TGTGCCACCCCTCCGAGGGCCTCCTACAATGAGCAGTTCTTC.

This chain links TRBV30 with TRBJ2-7; 8 nucleotides align to TRBD2. The CDR3 contains 13 residues. Germline V lookup: CDR1 GTSNPN, CDR2 SVGIG (reference sequence). After removal of 7 bases from V and 2 bases from J, the junction contained 7 bases not matched to a gene. CDR3 sequence reads: CASDGRGTYEQYF. CDR3 in DNA: TGTGCCTCGGACGGGAGGGGGACCTACGAGCAGTACTTC.

This clonotype appeared once. This chain joins TRBV18 and TRBJ1-1; 7 positions match TRBD1. Germline CDR1 KGHSH, CDR2 LQKENI. The CDR3 is made up of 13 amino acids. The V gene end was trimmed by 3 bases and the J gene end by 6 bases; junction bases not matched to a gene: 4. The DNA for the CDR3 is TGTGCCAGCTCACCTCGACAGGGCTCTGAAGCTTTCTTT. Translating it yields CASSPRQGSEAFF. Together with reference TRBV18 and TRBJ1-1, the CDR3 gives the full variable domain: NAGVMQNPRHLVRRRGQEARLRCSPMKGHSHVYWYRQLPEEGLKFMVYLQKENIIDESGMPKERFSAEFPKEGPSILRIQQVVRGDSAAYFCASSPRQGSEAFFGQGTRLTVV.

This clonotype was detected a few times. The chain recombines TRBV27 with TRBJ1-4; D remains unclear. Per germline, CDR1 MNHEY and CDR2 SMNVEV (reference sequence). Deletions cut 3 bases from V and 5 bases from J, with 7 bases between. The CDR3 totals 13 residues. CDR3 sequence reads: CASSFRGNEKLFF. The CDR3 bases are TGTGCCAGCAGTTTTCGAGGGAATGAAAAACTGTTTTTT.

The count of this clonotype is one. J is TRBJ2-7 and V is TRBV23-1; TRBD2 agrees at 7 bases. TRBV23-1 is an ORF, and what it does is uncertain. The CDR3 is made up of 15 amino acids. The trim removed 11 bases at V and 1 base at J, leaving 14 bases unmatched. This CDR3 is CAGGKSASGSYEQYF. For the CDR3, the DNA is TGCGCCGGGGGGAAATCGGCTAGCGGTTCCTACGAGCAGTACTTC.

A remark on this clonotype: Germline and junction disagree at one end, which may indicate a read error. The V gene is TRBV9, the J gene TRBJ2-1; tentative D call: TRBD2 (5 bases). This CDR3 comprises 12 residues. Germline CDR1 is SGDLS and CDR2 is YYNGEE. The CDR3 DNA reads as TGTGCCAGCAGCGGAACGGCGACTAACGTGTTATTC. Translating it yields CASSGTATNVLF.

The V and J genes are TRBV2 and TRBJ2-4, with D hard to call. Germline lookup yields CDR1 SNHLY and CDR2 FYNNEI. Trimming stripped 5 bases from V and 8 bases from J, with 16 bases between. The CDR3 is 14 amino acids. The CDR3 sequence is CASSISLGLDIQYF. The DNA for the CDR3 is TGTGCCAGCAGTATCTCCTTAGGATTGGACATTCAGTACTTC.

The V call is TRBV5-1, the J call TRBJ2-7; TRBD1 is a possible D gene (6 bases). CDR1 is SGHRS and CDR2 is YFSETQ in the germline V gene. The germline V and J ends were trimmed by 3 bases and 2 bases, with 12 bases remaining between them. The CDR3 has 14 amino acids. Written as DNA, the CDR3 is TGCGCCAGCAGCTCCCAGGGGACGGCCTACGAGCAGTACTTC. It translates to CASSSQGTAYEQYF. Supplemented by reference TRBV5-1 and TRBJ2-7, the full variable domain reads KAGVTQTPRYLIKTRGQQVTLSCSPISGHRSVSWYQQTPGQGLQFLFEYFSETQRNKGNFPGRFSGRQFSNSRSEMNVSTLELGDSALYLCASSSQGTAYEQYFGPGTRLTVT.

V is TRBV7-8 and J is TRBJ1-1; 7 bases match TRBD1. In germline, CDR1 is SGHVS, CDR2 FQNEAQ. The CDR3 loop spans 14 amino acids. V lost 7 bases and J lost 3; bases outside the gene matches: 8. CDR3 nucleotides: TGTGCCAGCATCCCGGACAGGCGGGACACTGAAGCTTTCTTT. Translation gives CASIPDRRDTEAFF.

V and J are TRBV7-2 and TRBJ2-3, with D perhaps TRBD2 (6 bases). V was clipped by 1 base and J by 3 bases, with 14 bases between them. This CDR3 spans 16 amino acids. CDR1 SGHTA and CDR2 FQGNSA come from the germline V gene. The DNA of the CDR3 is TGTGCCAGCAGCTTAGGCCTACTAGCCGGGACAGATACGCAGTATTTT. It encodes CASSLGLLAGTDTQYF. The full variable domain, in which reference TRBV7-2 and TRBJ2-3 provide the parts outside the CDR3, is GAGVSQSPSNKVTEKGKDVELRCDPISGHTALYWYRQSLGQGLEFLIYFQGNSAPDKSGLPSDRFSAERTGGSVSTLTIQRTQQEDSAVYLCASSLGLLAGTDTQYFGPGTRLTVL.

The chain uses TRBV11-2 and TRBJ2-5, with D unclear. This CDR3 is built from 13 residues. In germline, CDR1 is SGHAT, CDR2 FQNNGV. Trimming removed 2 bases from V and 3 bases from J, with 7 bases in between. The CDR3 is CASSLSTKETQYF. As DNA, the CDR3 is TGTGCCAGCAGCTTATCCACGAAAGAGACCCAGTACTTC. The full variable domain, in which reference TRBV11-2 and TRBJ2-5 provide the parts outside the CDR3, is EAGVAQSPRYKIIEKRQSVAFWCNPISGHATLYWYQQILGQGPKLLIQFQNNGVVDDSQLPKDRFSAERLKGVDSTLKIQPAKLEDSAVYLCASSLSTKETQYFGPGTRLLVL.

The CDR3 region has the DNA TGTGCCAGCTCCACAGGGGGCCTGGATACGCAGTATTTT. The encoded protein is CASSTGGLDTQYF. This rearrangement joins TRBV28 to TRBJ2-3; 9 bases fit TRBD1. V shed 8 bases and J 6 bases; nucleotides not matched to a gene: 6. This CDR3 is built from 13 residues. CDR1 and CDR2 from the germline V gene are MDHEN and SYDVKM.

The rearrangement links TRBV27 to TRBJ2-7; maybe TRBD2 (5 bases). The CDR3 contains 13 residues. Trimming stripped 5 bases from V and 3 bases from J, with 11 bases between. The germline V gene has CDR1 MNHEY and CDR2 SMNVEV (reference sequence). The DNA of the CDR3 is TGTGCCAGCAGTGTAACGGGGAGCTACGAGCAGTACTTC. Protein sequence: CASSVTGSYEQYF.

This clonotype came up a few times. At one end the junction does not follow the germline gene, possibly because of a read error. V and J are TRBV5-1 and TRBJ2-3, with 12 nucleotides matching TRBD2. Germline CDR1 reads SGHRS; CDR2 reads YFSETQ. The length of the CDR3 is 15 residues. CDR3 DNA sequence: TGTGCCAGCTCGCGGACTAGCGGGGGCACAGATACGCAGTATTTT. As protein: CASSRTSGGTDTQYF.

The chain uses TRBV29-1 and TRBJ2-3; D call uncertain. This CDR3 region has 13 residues. Looked up from germline, CDR1 is SQVTM and CDR2 is ANQGSEA. The V end lost 5 bases, the J end lost 2 bases, and 11 bases lay between the germline ends. The CDR3 nucleotides read TGCAGCGTTCGCTCGGATACCACAGATACGCAGTATTTT. It is translated as CSVRSDTTDTQYF.

The chain combines TRBV2 with TRBJ1-5; D remains ambiguous. V lost 7 bases and J lost 7, with 20 bases in between. The germline V gene has CDR1 SNHLY and CDR2 FYNNEI. The CDR3 spans 15 residues. The CDR3 is CASTPMGNLGQPQHF. DNA of the CDR3: TGTGCCAGCACCCCAATGGGGAACTTGGGGCAGCCCCAGCATTTT.

The J gene is TRBJ2-5, the V gene TRBV3-1, with D uncertain. The CDR3 is 17 amino acids. With 1 base removed from V and 3 bases from J, the gap between germline ends came to 18 bases. CDR1 LGHDT and CDR2 YNNKEL come from the germline V gene (reference sequence). CDR3 in DNA: TGTGCCAGCAGCCAAGGGCAGCTAACTATACCCAAAGAGACCCAGTACTTC. It yields the protein CASSQGQLTIPKETQYF.

The V gene is TRBV27, the J gene TRBJ2-5; a weak D match, TRBD2 (6 bases). The CDR3 is 15 residues long. Per germline, CDR1 MNHEY and CDR2 SMNVEV (reference sequence). Deletions cut 6 bases from V and 0 bases from J, with 14 bases between. CDR3 coding DNA: TGTGCCAGCAGGAGGGCAGGAGGGTACCAAGAGACCCAGTACTTC. This encodes CASRRAGGYQETQYF.

This chain joins TRBV30 and TRBJ2-1; TRBD2 aligns across 9 bases. Germline V CDR1 and CDR2: GTSNPN, SVGIG (reference sequence). CDR3 length: 15 residues. Trimming took 4 bases from V and 9 from J; bases not matched to a gene: 13. The DNA for the CDR3 is TGTGCCTGGACCCGCAGGCTAGCGGGAACTTTTGAGCAGTTCTTC. It translates to CAWTRRLAGTFEQFF.

The chain couples TRBV19 to TRBJ2-1, with 7 positions matching TRBD2. From germline, CDR1 is LNHDA and CDR2 SQIVND (reference sequence). With V trimmed by 5 bases and J by 9 bases, 13 bases remained unmatched. The CDR3 has 15 amino acids. The CDR3 loop is CASSQAVRTGGEQFF. CDR3 DNA sequence: TGTGCCAGTAGTCAGGCGGTCAGGACGGGGGGTGAGCAGTTCTTC.

This clonotype has only one observation. The chain is built from TRBV20-1 and TRBJ2-1; 7 bases align to TRBD2. The CDR3 totals 15 residues. J gave up 6 bases and V 3 bases, and 11 bases lay outside the gene matches. Germline V gene sequence: CDR1 DFQATT, CDR2 SNEGSKA (reference sequence). The CDR3 nucleotides are TGCAGTGCTAGTCCGGGCGGCGGGGGTCCCAATGAGCAGTTCTTC. Its protein is CSASPGGGGPNEQFF.

The rearrangement uses TRBV29-1 and TRBJ2-7, with 7 bases that match TRBD1. The CDR3 has 11 residues. Trimming removed 4 bases from V and 4 bases from J; junction bases left unmatched: 1. CDR1 is SQVTM, CDR2 ANQGSEA, per germline. CDR3 in amino acids: CSVATGYEQYF. DNA of the CDR3: TGCAGCGTTGCGACAGGGTACGAGCAGTACTTC.

CDR3 in amino acids: CASSLRGLPPGNEQFF. The CDR3, as DNA: TGTGCCAGCAGTCTTCGTGGGCTACCCCCCGGCAATGAGCAGTTCTTC. The chain combines TRBV12-3 or TRBV12-4 with TRBJ2-1; D call uncertain. This CDR3 has 16 residues. V dropped 5 bases and J dropped 6 bases, with 20 bases sitting between them.